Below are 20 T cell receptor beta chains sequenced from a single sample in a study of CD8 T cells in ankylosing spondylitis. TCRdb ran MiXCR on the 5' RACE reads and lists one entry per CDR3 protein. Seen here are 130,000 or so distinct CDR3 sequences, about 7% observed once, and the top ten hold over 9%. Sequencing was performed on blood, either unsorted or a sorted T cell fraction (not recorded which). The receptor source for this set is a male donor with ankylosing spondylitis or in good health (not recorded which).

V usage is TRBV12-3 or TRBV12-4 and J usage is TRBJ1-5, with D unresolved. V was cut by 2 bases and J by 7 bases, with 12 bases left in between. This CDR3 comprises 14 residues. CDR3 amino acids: CASSLSFGGQPQHF. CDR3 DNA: TGTGCCAGCAGTTTAAGTTTCGGAGGGCAGCCCCAGCATTTT.

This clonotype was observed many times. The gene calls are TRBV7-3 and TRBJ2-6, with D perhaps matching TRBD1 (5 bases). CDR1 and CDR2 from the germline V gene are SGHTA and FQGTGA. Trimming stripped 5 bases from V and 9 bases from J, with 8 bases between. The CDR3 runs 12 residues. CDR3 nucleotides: TGTGCCAGCAGCCTCGACAGCAACGTCCTGACTTTC. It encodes CASSLDSNVLTF.

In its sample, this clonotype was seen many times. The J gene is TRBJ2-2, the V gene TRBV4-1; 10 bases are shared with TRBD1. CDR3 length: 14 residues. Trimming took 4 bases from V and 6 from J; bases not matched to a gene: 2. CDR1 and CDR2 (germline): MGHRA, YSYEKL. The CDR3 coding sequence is TGCGCCAGCAGCCGCGGACAGGGGGCCGGGGAGCTGTTTTTT. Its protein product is CASSRGQGAGELFF.

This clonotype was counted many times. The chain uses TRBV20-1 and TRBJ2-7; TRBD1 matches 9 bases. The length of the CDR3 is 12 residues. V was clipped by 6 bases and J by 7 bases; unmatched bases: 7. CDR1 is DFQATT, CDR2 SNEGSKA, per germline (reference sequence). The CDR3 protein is CSAGTGKEEQYF. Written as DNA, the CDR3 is TGCAGTGCCGGGACAGGGAAGGAAGAGCAGTACTTC.

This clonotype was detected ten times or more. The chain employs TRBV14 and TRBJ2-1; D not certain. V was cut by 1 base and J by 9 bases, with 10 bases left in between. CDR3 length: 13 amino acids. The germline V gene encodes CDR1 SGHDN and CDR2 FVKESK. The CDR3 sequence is CASSQGKGSEQFF. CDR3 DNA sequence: TGTGCCAGCAGCCAAGGGAAAGGGTCTGAGCAGTTCTTC.

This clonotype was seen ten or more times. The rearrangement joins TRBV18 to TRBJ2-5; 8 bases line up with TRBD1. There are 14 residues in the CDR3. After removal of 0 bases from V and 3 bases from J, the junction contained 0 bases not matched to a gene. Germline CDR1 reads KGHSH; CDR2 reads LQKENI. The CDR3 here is CASSPPGQEETQYF. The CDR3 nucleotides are TGTGCCAGCTCACCACCGGGACAGGAAGAGACCCAGTACTTC. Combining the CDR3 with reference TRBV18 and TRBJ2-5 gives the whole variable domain NAGVMQNPRHLVRRRGQEARLRCSPMKGHSHVYWYRQLPEEGLKFMVYLQKENIIDESGMPKERFSAEFPKEGPSILRIQQVVRGDSAAYFCASSPPGQEETQYFGPGTRLLVL.

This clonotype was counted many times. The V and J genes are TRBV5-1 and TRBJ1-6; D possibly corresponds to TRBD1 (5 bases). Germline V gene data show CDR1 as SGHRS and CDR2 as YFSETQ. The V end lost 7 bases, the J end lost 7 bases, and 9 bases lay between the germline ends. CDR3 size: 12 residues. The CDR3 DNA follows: TGCGCCAGCGGGACCGAGAATTCACCCCTCCACTTT. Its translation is CASGTENSPLHF.

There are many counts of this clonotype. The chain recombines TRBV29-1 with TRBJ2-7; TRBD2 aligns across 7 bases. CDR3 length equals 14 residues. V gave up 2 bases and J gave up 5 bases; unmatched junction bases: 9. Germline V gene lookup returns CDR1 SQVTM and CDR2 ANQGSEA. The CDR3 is CSVEIRGSTNEQYF. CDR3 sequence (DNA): TGCAGCGTTGAAATCCGCGGGAGCACTAACGAGCAGTACTTC.

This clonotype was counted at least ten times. The CDR3 nucleotides read TGTGCCAGCAGCCTAAGGTTCTGGAAACCCGGGGAGCTGTTTTTT. It codes for CASSLRFWKPGELFF. V gene TRBV13 combines with J gene TRBJ2-2; D remains unclear. Germline CDR1 is PRHDT and CDR2 is FYEKMQ (reference sequence). The CDR3 length is 15 residues. The V and J ends lost 5 bases and 6 bases respectively, with 16 bases between them. The complete variable domain, with remaining parts taken from reference TRBV13 and TRBJ2-2, reads AAGVIQSPRHLIKEKRETATLKCYPIPRHDTVYWYQQGPGQDPQFLISFYEKMQSDKGSIPDRFSAQQFSDYHSELNMSSLELGDSALYFCASSLRFWKPGELFFGEGSRLTVL.

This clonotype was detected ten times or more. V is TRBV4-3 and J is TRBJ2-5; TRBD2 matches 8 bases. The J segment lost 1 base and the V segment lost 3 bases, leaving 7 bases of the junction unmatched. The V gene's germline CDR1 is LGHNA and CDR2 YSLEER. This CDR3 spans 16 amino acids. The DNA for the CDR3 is TGCGCCAGCAGCCAGAGTAGCGGGACGATCCAAGAGACCCAGTACTTC. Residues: CASSQSSGTIQETQYF.

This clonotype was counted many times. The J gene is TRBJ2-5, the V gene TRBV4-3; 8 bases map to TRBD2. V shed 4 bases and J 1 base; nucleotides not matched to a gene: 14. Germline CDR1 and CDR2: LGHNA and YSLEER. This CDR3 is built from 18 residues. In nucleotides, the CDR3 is TGCGCCAGCAGCCGATACCCCGGGGTAGCGGGGAGCCAAGAGACCCAGTACTTC. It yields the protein CASSRYPGVAGSQETQYF.

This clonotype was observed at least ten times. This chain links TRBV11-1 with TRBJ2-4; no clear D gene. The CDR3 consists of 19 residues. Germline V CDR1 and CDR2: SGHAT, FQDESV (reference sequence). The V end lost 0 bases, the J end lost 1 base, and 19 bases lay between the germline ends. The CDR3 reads CASSLASGAAAVAKNIQYF. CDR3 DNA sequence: TGTGCCAGCAGCTTAGCGTCTGGTGCCGCCGCGGTTGCCAAAAACATTCAGTACTTC.

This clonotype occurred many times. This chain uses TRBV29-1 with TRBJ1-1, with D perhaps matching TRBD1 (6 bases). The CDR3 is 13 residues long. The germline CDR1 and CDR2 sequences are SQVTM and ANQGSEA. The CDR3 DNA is TGCACCTTTCGCAGGGGCAGGAACACTGAAGCTTTCTTT. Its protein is CTFRRGRNTEAFF. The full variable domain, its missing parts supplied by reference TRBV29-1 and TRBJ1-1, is SAVISQKPSRDICQRGTSLTIQCQVDSQVTMMFWYRQQPGQSLTLIATANQGSEATYESGFVIDKFPISRPNLTFSTLTVSNMSPEDSSIYLCTFRRGRNTEAFFGQGTRLTVV.

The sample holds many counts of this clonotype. The CDR3 region is CASSEAYQRVYEQYF. The CDR3 DNA follows: TGTGCCAGCAGTGAAGCTTACCAGCGGGTCTACGAGCAGTACTTC. This chain connects TRBV2 to TRBJ2-7; D might be TRBD2 (6 bases). The V gene lost 0 bases and the J gene lost 3 bases, with 12 bases spanning the gap. The CDR3 contains 15 residues. Germline V CDR1 and CDR2: SNHLY, FYNNEI.

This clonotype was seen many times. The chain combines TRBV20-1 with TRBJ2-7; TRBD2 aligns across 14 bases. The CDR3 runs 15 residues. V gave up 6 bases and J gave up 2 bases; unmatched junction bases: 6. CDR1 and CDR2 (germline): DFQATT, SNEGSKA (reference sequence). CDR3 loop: CSAVRTSGGTYEQYF. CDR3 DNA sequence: TGCAGTGCCGTCCGGACTAGCGGGGGGACCTACGAGCAGTACTTC.

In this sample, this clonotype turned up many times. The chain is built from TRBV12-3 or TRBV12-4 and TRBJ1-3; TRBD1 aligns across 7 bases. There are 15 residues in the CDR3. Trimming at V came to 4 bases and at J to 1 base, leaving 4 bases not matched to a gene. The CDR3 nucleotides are TGTGCCAGCAGTTCAACGGACAGGTCTGGAAACACCATATATTTT. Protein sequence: CASSSTDRSGNTIYF.

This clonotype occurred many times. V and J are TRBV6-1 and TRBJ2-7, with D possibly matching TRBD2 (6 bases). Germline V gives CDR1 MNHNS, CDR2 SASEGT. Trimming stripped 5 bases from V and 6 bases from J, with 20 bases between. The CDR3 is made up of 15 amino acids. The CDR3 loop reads CASSRDRDSGSEQYF. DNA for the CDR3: TGTGCCAGCAGTAGGGACCGGGACTCGGGTTCCGAGCAGTACTTC.

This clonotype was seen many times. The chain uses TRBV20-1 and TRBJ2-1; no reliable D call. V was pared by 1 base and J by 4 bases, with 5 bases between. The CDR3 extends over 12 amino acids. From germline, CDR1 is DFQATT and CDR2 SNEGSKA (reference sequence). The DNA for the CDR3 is TGCAGTGCTAGAGCCAGGTACAATGAGCAGTTCTTC. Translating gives CSARARYNEQFF.

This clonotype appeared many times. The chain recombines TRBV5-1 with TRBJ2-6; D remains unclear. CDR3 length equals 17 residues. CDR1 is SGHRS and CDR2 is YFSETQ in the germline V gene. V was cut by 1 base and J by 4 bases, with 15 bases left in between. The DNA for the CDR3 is TGCGCCAGCAGCTTGAGTGTAAGGGAAGCCGGGGCCAACGTCCTGACTTTC. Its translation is CASSLSVREAGANVLTF.

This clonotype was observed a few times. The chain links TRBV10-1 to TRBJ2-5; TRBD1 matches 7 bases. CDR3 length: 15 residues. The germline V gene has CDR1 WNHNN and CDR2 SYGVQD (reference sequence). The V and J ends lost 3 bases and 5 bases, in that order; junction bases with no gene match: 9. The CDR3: CASSDIAGGSETQYF. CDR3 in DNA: TGCGCCAGCAGTGACATCGCAGGGGGTAGTGAGACCCAGTACTTC.